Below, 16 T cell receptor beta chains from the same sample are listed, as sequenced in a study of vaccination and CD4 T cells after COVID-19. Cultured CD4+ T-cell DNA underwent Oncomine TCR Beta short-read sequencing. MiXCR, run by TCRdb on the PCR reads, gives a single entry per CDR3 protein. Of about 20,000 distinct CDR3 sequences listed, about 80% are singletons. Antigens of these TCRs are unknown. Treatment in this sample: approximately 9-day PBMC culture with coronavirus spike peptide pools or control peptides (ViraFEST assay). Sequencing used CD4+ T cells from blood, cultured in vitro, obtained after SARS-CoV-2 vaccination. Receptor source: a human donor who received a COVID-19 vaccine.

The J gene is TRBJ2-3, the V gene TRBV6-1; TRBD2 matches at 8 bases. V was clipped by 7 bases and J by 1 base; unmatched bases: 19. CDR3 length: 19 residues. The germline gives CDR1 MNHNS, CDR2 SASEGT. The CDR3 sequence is CASNPTGHGGAYGTDTQYF. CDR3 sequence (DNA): TGTGCCAGCAACCCTACCGGGCACGGGGGGGCTTACGGCACAGATACGCAGTATTTT.

Written as DNA, the CDR3 is TGTGCCAGCAGCGCCGTCGACTCTCCGGGGCGGGGGCAGCCCCAGCATTTT. Translated, it gives CASSAVDSPGRGQPQHF. The chain carries TRBV7-8 and TRBJ1-5, with a weak D call TRBD1 (5 bases). The V and J ends lost 5 bases and 7 bases respectively, with 24 bases between them. The CDR3 is 17 amino acids. Germline loops: CDR1 SGHVS, CDR2 FQNEAQ.

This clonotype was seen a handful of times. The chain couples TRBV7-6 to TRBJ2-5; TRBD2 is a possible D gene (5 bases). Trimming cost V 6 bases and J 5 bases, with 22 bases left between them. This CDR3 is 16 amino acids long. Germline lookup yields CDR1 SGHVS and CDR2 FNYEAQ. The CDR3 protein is CASSPTGSALRETQYF. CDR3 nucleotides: TGTGCCAGCAGTCCAACGGGGTCGGCTTTGAGGGAGACCCAGTACTTC.

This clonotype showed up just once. CDR3 sequence (DNA): TGTGCCAGCAGTTTAGCCCCAAACACCATATATTTT. Encoded protein: CASSLAPNTIYF. V usage is TRBV12-3 or TRBV12-4 and J usage is TRBJ1-3, with unresolved D. The CDR3 runs to 12 residues. Trimming stripped 0 bases from V and 6 bases from J, with 3 bases between.

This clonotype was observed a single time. The CDR3 DNA reads as TGCGCCAGCAGCTTGGGTCAGGGCCGTACGGGCGGCTACACCTTC. It encodes CASSLGQGRTGGYTF. This chain links TRBV5-1 with TRBJ1-2; weak D call: TRBD1 (5 bases). Germline assignment: CDR1 SGHRS and CDR2 YFSETQ. The CDR3 consists of 15 residues. Trimming removed 0 bases at V and 8 bases at J, with 17 bases between.

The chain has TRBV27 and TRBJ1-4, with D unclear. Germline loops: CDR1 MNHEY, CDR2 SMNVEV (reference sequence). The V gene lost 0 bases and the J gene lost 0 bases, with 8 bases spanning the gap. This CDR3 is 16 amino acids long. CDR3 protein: CASSLSPVATNEKLFF. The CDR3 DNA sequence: TGTGCCAGCAGTTTATCCCCAGTTGCAACTAATGAAAAACTGTTTTTT.

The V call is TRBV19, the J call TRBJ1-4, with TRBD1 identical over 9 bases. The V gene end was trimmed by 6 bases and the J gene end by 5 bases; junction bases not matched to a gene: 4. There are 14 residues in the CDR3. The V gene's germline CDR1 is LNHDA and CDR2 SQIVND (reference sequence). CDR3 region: CASSLGQGNEKLFF. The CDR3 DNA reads TGTGCCAGTAGCCTCGGACAGGGGAATGAAAAACTGTTTTTT.

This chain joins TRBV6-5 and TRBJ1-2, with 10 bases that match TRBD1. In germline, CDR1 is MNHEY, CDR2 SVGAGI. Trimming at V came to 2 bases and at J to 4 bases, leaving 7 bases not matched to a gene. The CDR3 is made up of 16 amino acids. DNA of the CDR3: TGTGCCAGCAGTTACGCGAGGACAGGGGGGGGCTATGGCTACACCTTC. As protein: CASSYARTGGGYGYTF.

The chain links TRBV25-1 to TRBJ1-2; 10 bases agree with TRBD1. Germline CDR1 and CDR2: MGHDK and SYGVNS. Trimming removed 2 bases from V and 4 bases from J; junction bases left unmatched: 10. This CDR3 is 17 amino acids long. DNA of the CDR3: TGTGCCAGCAGTGAAAATCGGGTGACAGGGGGCATCTATGGCTACACCTTC. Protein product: CASSENRVTGGIYGYTF.

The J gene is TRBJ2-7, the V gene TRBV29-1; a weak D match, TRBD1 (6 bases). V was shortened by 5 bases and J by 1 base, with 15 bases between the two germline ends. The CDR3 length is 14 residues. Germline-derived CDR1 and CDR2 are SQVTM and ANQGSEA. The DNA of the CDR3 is TGCAGCGTTCAATGGGACACCACTTCCTACGAGCAGTACTTC. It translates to CSVQWDTTSYEQYF.

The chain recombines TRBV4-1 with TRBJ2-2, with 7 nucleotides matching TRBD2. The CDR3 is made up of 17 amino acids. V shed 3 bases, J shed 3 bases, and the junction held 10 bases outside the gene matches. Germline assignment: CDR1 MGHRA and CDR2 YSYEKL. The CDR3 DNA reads TGCGCCAGCAGCCAGACCCTTGGGGGAGGGTACACCGGGGAGCTGTTTTTT. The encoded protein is CASSQTLGGGYTGELFF.

DNA for the CDR3: TGTGCCAGCTCACCGGGCCGCACAGATACGCAGTATTTT. This translates into CASSPGRTDTQYF. The rearrangement links TRBV18 to TRBJ2-3; unclear D gene. The germline gives CDR1 KGHSH, CDR2 LQKENI. With 3 bases removed from V and 1 base from J, the gap between germline ends came to 5 bases. CDR3 length equals 13 residues. Filled out from reference TRBV18 and TRBJ2-3, the complete variable domain reads NAGVMQNPRHLVRRRGQEARLRCSPMKGHSHVYWYRQLPEEGLKFMVYLQKENIIDESGMPKERFSAEFPKEGPSILRIQQVVRGDSAAYFCASSPGRTDTQYFGPGTRLTVL.

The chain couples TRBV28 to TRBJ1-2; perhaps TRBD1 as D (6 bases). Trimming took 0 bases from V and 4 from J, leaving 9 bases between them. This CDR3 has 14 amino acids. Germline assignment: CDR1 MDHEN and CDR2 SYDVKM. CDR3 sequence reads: CASSLWDSSYGYTF. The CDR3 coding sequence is TGTGCCAGCAGTTTATGGGACAGCAGCTATGGCTACACCTTC.

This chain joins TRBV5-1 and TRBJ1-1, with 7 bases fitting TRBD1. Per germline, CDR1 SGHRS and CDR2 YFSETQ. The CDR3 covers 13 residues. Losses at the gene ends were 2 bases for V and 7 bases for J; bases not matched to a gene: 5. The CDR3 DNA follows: TGCGCCAGCAGCTTACAGACAGGGAGTGAAGCTTTCTTT. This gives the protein CASSLQTGSEAFF.

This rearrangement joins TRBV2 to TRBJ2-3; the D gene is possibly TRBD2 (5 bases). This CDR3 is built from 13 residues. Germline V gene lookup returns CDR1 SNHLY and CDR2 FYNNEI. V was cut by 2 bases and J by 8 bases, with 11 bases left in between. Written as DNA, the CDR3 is TGTGCCAGCAGTGAAATACGGGCGGGTACGCAGTATTTT. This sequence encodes CASSEIRAGTQYF.

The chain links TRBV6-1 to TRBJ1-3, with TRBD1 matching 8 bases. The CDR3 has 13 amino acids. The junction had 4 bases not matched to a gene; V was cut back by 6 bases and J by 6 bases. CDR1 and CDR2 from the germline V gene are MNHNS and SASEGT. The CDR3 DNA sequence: TGTGCCAGCAGCGCGGGACAGGCAAACACCATATATTTT. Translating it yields CASSAGQANTIYF.